This T cell receptor beta chain was recorded in a study of T-cell memory formation after mild COVID-19 (dated by TCRdb to the early 2020s). About the study as a whole: TCR sequence clusters from the two donors were largely donor specific. In two donors, T-cell clones that expanded and contracted after mild COVID-19 were followed by sequencing TCRalpha and TCRbeta repertoires longitudinally. Two young, previously healthy adult volunteers made up the cohort, one male and one female. Paper-wide results and their limitations: Contracting CD4+ clones were found mainly in CM and EM memory subsets, while CD8+ clones were enriched in EMRA. Balanced CD4/CD8 phenotypes were observed for clones contracting from day 15 to 85, whereas a bias towards CD4+ was observed for a second wave of clones expanding from day 15 to 37. The second-wave clones that peaked on day 37 were not confirmed to be SARS-CoV-2 specific. Some responding clones were found in pre-infection memory, which suggests that pre-existing cross-reactive memory T cells took part in the SARS-CoV-2 response. The study included only a couple of mild cases, and larger cohorts that include severe cases with pre-infection samples were judged to be necessary.

PBMCs were isolated by Ficoll-Paque density gradient centrifugation. About this clonotype: The antigen it recognizes is unknown. No base quality information exists; no much larger clone differs at one position.

Sequenced using an Illumina NovaSeq 6000. TCRalpha and TCRbeta cDNA libraries were constructed by 5'RACE with constant-segment primers, with sample barcodes and unique molecular identifiers being introduced. RNA was extracted from every sample with Trizol reagent. Library amplification was performed in two PCR steps, and a second sample barcode and Illumina TruSeq adapters were introduced in the second step. Sequencing of libraries was performed on an Illumina NovaSeq with 2 x 150 bp paired-end reads. The original pipeline was this. Reads were demultiplexed and collapsed into UMI-guided consensus sequences with migec v1.2.7. Using mixcr v2.1.11, the UMI consensuses were aligned to TRA and TRB V and J templates and assembled into clonotypes. A clonotype was counted as expanded or contracted only if both edgeR and NoisET called the change significant, with noise models trained on biological replicates. For edgeR calls, the thresholds were a false discovery rate-adjusted p below 0.01 and a log2 fold-change of 1. PCA with hierarchical clustering of max-normalized trajectories of the 1000 most abundant clonotypes was used as exploratory dynamics analysis. Separately sequenced CD4+ and CD8+ repertoires were used to assign a CD4 or CD8 phenotype to each responding clone. TCRdb cleaned the public reads at Q25 with fastp, built clones with MiXCR and kept in-frame beta chains. Every distinct CDR3 protein forms one entry, paired with its most common genes and DNA. TCRdb assigned the V and J calls; the authors' analysis was not used. A total of under 300,000 distinct CDR3 sequences appear in this sample, about 20% of them only once. In total, the top ten clones hold 23% of the sample.

The CDR3, cysteine through phenylalanine, is 15 amino acids long. Of all the DNA, just the CDR3 is kept, 45 bases in frame from base 1. Sequences MNHEY (CDR1) and SVGAGI (CDR2) are obtained from the germline V gene. At the junction V is shortened by 4 bases and J by 1 base, with 13 bases in between. This clonotype was sampled from a man aged 18-30 years who had mild COVID-19 (a few samples of this study predate the infection). The sample titles of this study are shuffled in the database, so cell type and time point are left out; the donor was told from shared clones. Recombination joined TRBV6-5 with TRBJ1-2, and TRBD1 may be the D gene, going by 6 matching bases. The source material was PBMCs or a T cell subset sorted from them (not recorded which). The nucleotides are TGTGCCAGCAGTTTACACGGACAGTTTAACTATGGCTACACCTTC. It translates to CASSLHGQFNYGYTF.